The 8 T cell receptor beta chains below all came from one sample that was sequenced in a study of OX40 agonist ivuxolimab in advanced cancers. Assay: immunoSEQ multiplex PCR; the TCRdb copy retains only in-frame clones and omits some. The sample contains about 41,000 clones, 80% to 90% of which appear only once. Sequencing used CD4+ or CD8+ T cells sorted from blood, obtained in a trial of the OX40 agonist ivuxolimab. These receptors came from an adult with an advanced solid tumor such as melanoma, head and neck, liver or kidney cancer.

The V call is TRBV28, the J call TRBJ2-7; D remains unclear. The CDR3 is 13 amino acids. Germline CDR1 is MDHEN and CDR2 is SYDVKM. Trimming removed 7 bases from V and 1 base from J, with 11 bases in between. The CDR3 loop reads CASMRRSSYEQYF. CDR3 DNA sequence: TGTGCCAGCATGCGACGGTCTTCCTACGAGCAGTACTTC.

The chain recombines TRBV6-5 with TRBJ2-5; D perhaps matches TRBD1 (6 bases). V was trimmed by 4 bases and J by 1 base, leaving 7 bases between them. The CDR3 consists of 13 residues. CDR1 and CDR2 (germline): MNHEY, SVGAGI. CDR3 residues: CASSSQGQETQYF. Here the CDR3 DNA reads TGTGCCAGCAGTTCACAGGGCCAAGAGACCCAGTACTTC.

This clone appeared a single time. The V call is TRBV14, the J call TRBJ1-3; no clear D gene. The CDR3 has 16 residues. CDR1 and CDR2 (germline): SGHDN, FVKESK. The ends were cut back, 1 base at V and 0 bases at J, with 10 bases in the middle. CDR3 sequence: CASSQAPQRSGNTIYF. Here the CDR3 DNA reads TGTGCCAGCAGCCAAGCTCCACAGCGCTCTGGAAACACCATATATTTT.

This clone was observed a few times. The CDR3 reads CASSGMTPRAQYF. For the CDR3, the DNA is TGTGCCAGCAGTGGAATGACACCCAGGGCCCAGTACTTC. The gene calls are TRBV2 and TRBJ2-5; possibly TRBD1 for D (5 bases). Germline-derived CDR1 and CDR2 are SNHLY and FYNNEI. CDR3 length: 13 amino acids. With 4 bases removed from V and 9 bases from J, the gap between germline ends came to 15 bases.

The chain carries TRBV6-1 and TRBJ1-5, with D perhaps TRBD1 (6 bases). V shed 7 bases and J shed 0 bases, with 10 bases lying between them. The germline CDR1 and CDR2 sequences are MNHNS and SASEGT. CDR3 length equals 14 residues. The CDR3 DNA is TGTGCCAGCAAAAGGGGGGGTAGCAATCAGCCCCAGCATTTT. It encodes CASKRGGSNQPQHF.

The chain employs TRBV25-1 and TRBJ1-4, with 7 bases identical to TRBD1. With V trimmed by 1 base and J by 7 bases, 9 bases remained unmatched. The CDR3 is 16 amino acids. In germline, CDR1 is MGHDK, CDR2 SYGVNS. CDR3 coding DNA: TGTGCCAGCAGTGAATGGAGGACAGGCCCGGGTGAAAAACTGTTTTTT. Amino acid sequence: CASSEWRTGPGEKLFF.

The gene calls are TRBV28 and TRBJ2-7, with TRBD2 matching 8 bases. The length of the CDR3 is 13 residues. Germline V gives CDR1 MDHEN, CDR2 SYDVKM. The V gene end was trimmed by 5 bases and the J gene end by 7 bases; junction bases not matched to a gene: 7. In DNA form, the CDR3 reads TGTGCCAGCAGTCGCGGGGGGCCTAATGAGCAGTACTTC. The encoded protein is CASSRGGPNEQYF.

The V and J genes are TRBV4-1 and TRBJ2-3, with D perhaps TRBD2 (6 bases). Germline loops: CDR1 MGHRA, CDR2 YSYEKL. The germline V and J ends were trimmed by 4 bases and 0 bases, with 20 bases remaining between them. This CDR3 has 18 amino acids. The CDR3 loop reads CASSLKRHSGTSTDTQYF. CDR3 bases: TGCGCCAGCAGCCTCAAGCGGCATAGCGGAACTAGCACAGATACGCAGTATTTT.